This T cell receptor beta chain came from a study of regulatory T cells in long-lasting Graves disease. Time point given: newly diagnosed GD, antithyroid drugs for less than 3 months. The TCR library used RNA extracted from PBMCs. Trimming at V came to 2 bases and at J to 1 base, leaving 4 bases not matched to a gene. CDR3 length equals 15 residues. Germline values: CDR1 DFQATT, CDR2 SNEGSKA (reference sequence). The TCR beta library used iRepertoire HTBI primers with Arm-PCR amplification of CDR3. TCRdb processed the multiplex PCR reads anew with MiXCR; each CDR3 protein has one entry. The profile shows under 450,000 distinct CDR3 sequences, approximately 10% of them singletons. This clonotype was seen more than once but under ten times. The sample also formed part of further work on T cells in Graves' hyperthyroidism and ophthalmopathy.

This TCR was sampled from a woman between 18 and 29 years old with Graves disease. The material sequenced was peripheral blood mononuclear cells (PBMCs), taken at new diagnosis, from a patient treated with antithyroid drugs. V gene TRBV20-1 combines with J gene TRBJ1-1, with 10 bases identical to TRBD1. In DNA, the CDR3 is TGCAGTGCTAGAACCGACAGGGGGCCGAACACTGAAGCTTTCTTT. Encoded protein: CSARTDRGPNTEAFF.